The 17 T cell receptor beta chains below come from one sample, sequenced in a study of T cells in women clearing cervical HPV infection. Sequencing used immunoSEQ multiplex PCR; TCRdb keeps in-frame clones, though not all of them. This repertoire includes tens of thousands of clones. The specimen was blood buffy coat. These receptors were collected from a woman between 18 and 70 years old with a cervical HPV16 infection that either progressed to CIN3+ or cleared (not recorded which).

Remarks on this clone: The read ends 3 residues before the CDR3 terminus; that terminus is restored from the germline J gene. V gene TRBV11-3 combines with J gene TRBJ1-2; D not resolved. Germline-derived CDR1 and CDR2 are SGHNT and YENEEA. This CDR3 contains 13 residues. Trimming shortened V by 5 bases and J by 1 base, and 8 bases separated the two germline ends. CDR3 DNA, as far as it was read: TGTGCCAGCAGCGCAGAAAATAACTATGGC. It translates to CASSAENNYG. The CDR3 as a whole reads CASSAENNYGYTF.

As regards this clone: The read comes to an end 3 residues before the CDR3 does, leaving the germline J gene to fill in the end. V is TRBV11-2 and J is TRBJ2-1, with 8 bases matching TRBD1. This CDR3 is built from 15 residues. J was trimmed by 2 bases and V by 5 bases; bases with no gene match: 5. The V gene's germline CDR1 is SGHAT and CDR2 FQNNGV. The CDR3 protein is CASSTRDRTYNEQFF. The CDR3 DNA, read in part, is TGTGCCAGCAGCACCCGGGACAGGACCTACAATGAG.

About this clone itself: The read stops 3 residues short of the end of the CDR3; the missing end is completed from the germline J gene. The rearrangement links TRBV10-3 to TRBJ1-6; unclear D gene. Trimming took off 6 bases at V and 7 bases at J, with 7 bases between the two ends. Germline values: CDR1 ENHRY, CDR2 SYGVKD. This CDR3 has 12 amino acids. The chain's CDR3 is CAISAGNSPLHF. The part of the CDR3 DNA that was read is TGTGCCATCAGCGCAGGAAATTCACCC.

Note on this clone: The read halts 3 residues ahead of the CDR3 end, with the missing end drawn from the germline J gene. The chain links TRBV30 to TRBJ1-5, with D possibly matching TRBD1 (5 bases). Germline V CDR1 and CDR2: GTSNPN, SVGIG (reference sequence). V was clipped by 0 bases and J by 7 bases, with 10 bases between them. CDR3 length: 13 amino acids. The CDR3 here is CAWSVGGGQPQHF. The sequenced CDR3 bases are TGTGCCTGGAGTGTCGGGGGTGGGCAGCCC.

With respect to this clone: The read ends 3 residues early relative to the CDR3; the germline J gene fills the gap. The genes are TRBV19 and TRBJ2-1; maybe TRBD1 (6 bases). The CDR3 loop spans 14 amino acids. The germline V gene has CDR1 LNHDA and CDR2 SQIVND (reference sequence). Trimming removed 5 bases at V and 3 bases at J, with 11 bases between. The chain's CDR3 is CASSSQGDYNEQFF. The CDR3 DNA, read in part, is TGTGCCAGTAGTTCACAGGGAGACTACAATGAG.

Notes on this clone: The read falls 3 residues short of the CDR3 end, and the missing part is taken from the germline J gene. The chain employs TRBV19 and TRBJ1-2; the D gene is possibly TRBD1 (5 bases). Germline CDR1 and CDR2: LNHDA and SQIVND (reference sequence). This CDR3 spans 13 amino acids. CDR3: CASSIIRGNGYTF. The sequenced CDR3 bases are TGTGCCAGTAGTATAATCCGGGGGAACGGC.

Comments on this clone: The read falls 3 residues short of the CDR3 end, and the missing part is taken from the germline J gene. The chain is built from TRBV10-2 and TRBJ2-7; 10 bases align to TRBD1. V lost 7 bases to trimming and J lost 1 base; unmatched junction nucleotides: 4. The CDR3 sequence is 14 residues long. Per germline, CDR1 WSHSY and CDR2 SAAADI. The CDR3 loop reads CASNGTGESYEQYF. CDR3 DNA (partial): TGCGCCAGCAATGGGACAGGGGAGTCCTACGAG.

Concerning this clone itself: Read sequence stops 3 residues before the CDR3 end, and the germline J gene provides the missing end. The genes are TRBV20-1 and TRBJ2-3, with D possibly TRBD1 on 5 matching bases. The CDR3 spans 14 residues. Trimming shortened V by 0 bases and J by 4 bases, and 11 bases separated the two germline ends. Germline V gene lookup returns CDR1 DFQATT and CDR2 SNEGSKA (reference sequence). The sequenced part of the CDR3 DNA is TGCAGTGCTAGAGATGCTCAGGGCCCAGATACG. Its translation is CSARDAQGPDT. The CDR3 as a whole reads CSARDAQGPDTQYF.

In the case of this clone: The read ends 3 residues before the CDR3 terminus; that terminus is restored from the germline J gene. V gene TRBV19 combines with J gene TRBJ2-3; 9 bases are a match to TRBD2. The CDR3 is made up of 16 amino acids. Germline CDR1 reads LNHDA; CDR2 reads SQIVND (reference sequence). Germline trimming cut 0 bases from V and 5 bases from J; bases unmatched to any gene: 6. The DNA read from the CDR3 is TGTGCCAGTAGTATAGACGGAGCGGGGGGTGGAGATACG. Residues: CASSIDGAGGGDT. The whole CDR3 sequence is CASSIDGAGGGDTQYF. Full variable domain (rest looked up from reference TRBV19 and TRBJ2-3): DGGITQSPKYLFRKEGQNVTLSCEQNLNHDAMYWYRQDPGQGLRLIYYSQIVNDFQKGDIAEGYSVSREKKESFPLTVTSAQKNPTAFYLCASSIDGAGGGDTQYFGPGTRLTVL.

Regarding this clone: The CDR3 goes on 3 residues after the read ends, and that part is filled in from the germline J gene. V and J are TRBV4-1 and TRBJ1-1; D remains ambiguous. The CDR3 is 17 amino acids. The germline V gene has CDR1 MGHRA and CDR2 YSYEKL. The V and J ends lost 4 bases and 1 base respectively, with 19 bases between them. The CDR3 DNA, read in part, is TGCGCCAGCAGCCCCGTCTCCTCGAGGGCAGGGAACACTGAA. As protein: CASSPVSSRAGNTE. In full, the CDR3 is CASSPVSSRAGNTEAFF.

Concerning this clone: Coverage ceases 3 residues before the CDR3 finishes, and the germline J gene fills in the end. The chain recombines TRBV19 with TRBJ1-6; 9 nucleotides line up with TRBD1. The CDR3 sequence is 15 residues long. With 3 bases clipped from V and 6 bases from J, the junction kept 3 bases outside the gene matches. The germline gives CDR1 LNHDA, CDR2 SQIVND (reference sequence). CDR3 bases read: TGTGCCAGTAGTATTGCGGGACAGGGTAATTCACCC. It is translated as CASSIAGQGNSP. The whole CDR3 protein is CASSIAGQGNSPLHF. Together with reference TRBV19 and TRBJ1-6, the CDR3 gives the full variable domain: DGGITQSPKYLFRKEGQNVTLSCEQNLNHDAMYWYRQDPGQGLRLIYYSQIVNDFQKGDIAEGYSVSREKKESFPLTVTSAQKNPTAFYLCASSIAGQGNSPLHFGNGTRLTVT.

A note on this clone: The missing CDR3 end, 3 residues past where the read stops, is filled in from the germline J gene. The gene calls are TRBV20-1 and TRBJ1-2; 12 nucleotides align to TRBD1. The length of the CDR3 is 14 residues. V lost 0 bases and J lost 4; bases outside the gene matches: 0. Looked up from germline, CDR1 is DFQATT and CDR2 is SNEGSKA (reference sequence). The CDR3 region is CSAREGQGAYGYTF. CDR3 bases read: TGCAGTGCTAGAGAGGGACAGGGGGCCTATGGC.

As for this clone: The read is 3 residues too short to cover the CDR3 end, so that end is filled in from the germline J gene. The chain links TRBV13 to TRBJ2-3; TRBD1 matches 9 bases. The CDR3 extends over 15 amino acids. Trimming at V came to 1 base and at J to 4 bases, leaving 3 bases not matched to a gene. CDR1 is PRHDT, CDR2 FYEKMQ, per germline (reference sequence). The CDR3 here is CASSLVGTGPDTQYF. Partial CDR3 DNA: TGTGCCAGCAGCTTAGTGGGGACAGGGCCAGATACG. Based on the CDR3 plus reference TRBV13 and TRBJ2-3, the full variable domain is AAGVIQSPRHLIKEKRETATLKCYPIPRHDTVYWYQQGPGQDPQFLISFYEKMQSDKGSIPDRFSAQQFSDYHSELNMSSLELGDSALYFCASSLVGTGPDTQYFGPGTRLTVL.

Judged by frequency, this clone is medium-sized. This CDR3 reads CSVASSGANVLTF. The CDR3 DNA, read in part, is TGCAGCGTTGCCAGCTCTGGGGCCAACGTC. The chain uses TRBV29-1 and TRBJ2-6; unclear D gene. The CDR3 end falls 3 residues outside the read, so it is completed with the germline J gene. The CDR3 sequence is 13 residues long. The V end lost 4 bases, the J end lost 0 bases, and 4 bases lay between the germline ends. Per the germline V gene, CDR1 is SQVTM and CDR2 is ANQGSEA.

As regards this clone: From the germline J gene comes the end of the CDR3, since the read stops 3 residues before it. The chain links TRBV7-8 to TRBJ2-7; a weak D match, TRBD1 (6 bases). This CDR3 contains 12 residues. Germline CDR1 and CDR2: SGHVS and FQNEAQ. Trimming pared 8 bases from V and 0 bases from J, leaving 8 bases between. Partial CDR3 DNA: TGTGCCAGCCTGGGGGCCTCCTACGAG. It encodes CASLGASYE. The full CDR3 protein is CASLGASYEQYF.

As for this clone: The observed sequence ends 3 residues before the CDR3 terminus, with the missing tail filled in from the germline J gene. V gene TRBV7-9 combines with J gene TRBJ1-4; TRBD1 might be the D (5 bases). The germline CDR1 and CDR2 sequences are SEHNR and FQNEAQ (reference sequence). This CDR3 contains 14 residues. Trimming shortened V by 3 bases and J by 8 bases, and 13 bases separated the two germline ends. The CDR3 region is CASSFDSSGEKLFF. The CDR3 bases that were read are TGTGCCAGCAGCTTCGACAGTTCGGGCGAAAAA.

As concerns this clone: The CDR3 end is not reached by the read, which stops 3 residues before it; the germline J gene fills it in. This chain connects TRBV18 to TRBJ2-1; D is undetermined. The germline V gene has CDR1 KGHSH and CDR2 LQKENI. The V end lost 3 bases, the J end lost 5 bases, and 2 bases lay between the germline ends. There are 11 residues in the CDR3. The sequenced CDR3 bases are TGTGCCAGCTCACCCGACAATGAG. As protein: CASSPDNE. The whole CDR3 region reads CASSPDNEQFF. Looking up the rest from reference TRBV18 and TRBJ2-1 gives the full variable domain: NAGVMQNPRHLVRRRGQEARLRCSPMKGHSHVYWYRQLPEEGLKFMVYLQKENIIDESGMPKERFSAEFPKEGPSILRIQQVVRGDSAAYFCASSPDNEQFFGPGTRLTVL.